This T cell receptor beta chain was captured by sequencing in a study of blood T cells in healthy people across ages. Alongside a J-beta primer mix, a sample-barcoded 5' primer served in a second PCR lasting roughly 6 to 11 cycles. Each cDNA was tagged by a template-switch adaptor containing 12 random nucleotides. From the 5' RACE reads, TCRdb called clonotypes with MiXCR, one entry per CDR3 protein. The sample has about 760,000 distinct CDR3 sequences, 45% to 70% seen once. This clonotype was detected once. The antigen remains undetermined. Broader study findings: Calculation of diversity from one million T cells yielded estimates considered to be underestimates. Naive T cell percentage showed a strong correlation with TCR beta diversity.

Germline-derived CDR1 and CDR2 are MNHEY and SVGAGI. V dropped 6 bases and J dropped 5 bases, with 18 bases sitting between them. The CDR3 runs to 15 residues. Total RNA amounts of at least 5 micrograms were extracted per sample. The TCR sequence derives from a man in his forties in good health. Sequenced: blood. The genes are TRBV6-5 and TRBJ2-3; D is possibly TRBD2 (6 bases). Here the CDR3 reads CASRPLASREDTQYF. CDR3 sequence (DNA): TGTGCCAGCAGACCCCTAGCGTCTCGCGAAGATACGCAGTATTTT.